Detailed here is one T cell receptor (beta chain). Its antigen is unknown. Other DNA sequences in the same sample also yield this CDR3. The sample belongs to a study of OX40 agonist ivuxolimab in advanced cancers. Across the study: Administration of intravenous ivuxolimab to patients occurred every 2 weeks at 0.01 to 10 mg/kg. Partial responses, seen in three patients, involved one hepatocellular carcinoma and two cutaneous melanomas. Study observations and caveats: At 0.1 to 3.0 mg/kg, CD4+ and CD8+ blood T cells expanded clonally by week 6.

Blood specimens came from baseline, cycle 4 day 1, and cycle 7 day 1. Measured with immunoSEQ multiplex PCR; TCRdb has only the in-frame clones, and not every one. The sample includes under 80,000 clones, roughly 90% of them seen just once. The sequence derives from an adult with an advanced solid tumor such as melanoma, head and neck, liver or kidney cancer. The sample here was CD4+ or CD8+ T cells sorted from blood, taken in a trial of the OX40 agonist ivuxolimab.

CDR3 in amino acids: CASSVGGDTEAFF. CDR3 nucleotides: TGTGCCAGCAGCGTAGGGGGTGACACTGAAGCTTTCTTT. This rearrangement joins TRBV9 to TRBJ1-1; D ambiguous. Trimming shortened V by 0 bases and J by 3 bases, and 6 bases separated the two germline ends. The CDR3 runs 13 residues. Germline V lookup: CDR1 SGDLS, CDR2 YYNGEE.